This entry is about one T cell receptor (beta chain). Profiled with immunoSEQ multiplex PCR; TCRdb holds only in-frame clones, not every one. This sample yields approximately 2,000,000 clones, of which less than 95% are seen a single time; more than 0.35% belongs to the top ten. This sample was included in a study of shared clonotypes between healthy human individuals. The length of the CDR3 is 16 residues. J gave up 10 bases and V 0 bases, and 13 bases lay outside the gene matches. Germline V gives CDR1 GTSNPN, CDR2 SVGIG (reference sequence). The material sequenced was naive CD4+ T cells from PBMCs. Subset meaning: CD45RA+ positively selected. The rearrangement uses TRBV30 and TRBJ2-3; 10 bases fit TRBD2. This clonotype originated in a man aged 18 to 35 in good health. Some clones in this sample may be carry-over from other donors' samples. The CDR3 DNA reads as TGTGCCTGGAGTGTACGAAGGGCTAGCGGGAGTGCCCCGCAGTATTTT. Encoded protein: CAWSVRRASGSAPQYF.